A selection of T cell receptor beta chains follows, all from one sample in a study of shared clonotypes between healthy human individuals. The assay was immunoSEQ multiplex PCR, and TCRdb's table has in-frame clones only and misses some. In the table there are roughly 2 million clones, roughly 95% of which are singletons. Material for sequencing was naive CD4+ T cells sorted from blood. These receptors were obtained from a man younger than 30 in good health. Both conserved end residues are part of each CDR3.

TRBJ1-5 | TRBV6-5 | CASSGQGGQPQHF
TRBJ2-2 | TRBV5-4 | CASSLGLAGGIPGELFF
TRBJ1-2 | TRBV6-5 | CASSYFSGGEGYTF
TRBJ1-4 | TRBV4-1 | CASSPQQGAREKLFF
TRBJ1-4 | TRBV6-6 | CASSYDLIEKLFF
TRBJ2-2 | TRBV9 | CASSVGVVGGELFF
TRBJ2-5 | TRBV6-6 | CASSSPLLAGGETQYF
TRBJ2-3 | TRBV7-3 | CASSLSITADTQYF
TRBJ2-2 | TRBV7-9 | CASSLAPGRTGTNTGELFF
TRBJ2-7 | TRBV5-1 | CASSLDTTSYEQYF
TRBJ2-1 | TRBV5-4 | CASSFGQGVF
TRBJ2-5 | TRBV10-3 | CAISDTGQETQYF
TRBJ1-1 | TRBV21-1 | CASSNSHMNTEAFF
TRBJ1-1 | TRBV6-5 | CASSYSIWGMNTEAFF
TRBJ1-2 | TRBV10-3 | CAISEVQGGYGYTF
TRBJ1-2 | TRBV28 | CAFTPGKGDGYTF
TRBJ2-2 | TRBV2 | CASSENPTGYGGELFF
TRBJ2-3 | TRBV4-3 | CASSLGSASGSTDTQYF
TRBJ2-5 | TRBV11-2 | CASSQGTSGGAGETQYF
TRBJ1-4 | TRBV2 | CASRLSGGQGVSRLFF
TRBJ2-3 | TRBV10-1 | CASSRTSGVSDTQYF
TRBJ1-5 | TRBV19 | CASSILGNQPQHF
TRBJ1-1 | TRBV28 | CASLGRGQGNTEAFF
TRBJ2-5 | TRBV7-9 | CASSLAGTGSQETQYF
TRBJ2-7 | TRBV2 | CASSEAVTTYEQYF
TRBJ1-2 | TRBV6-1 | CASSVTIRGYTF
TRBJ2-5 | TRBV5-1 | CASSLGPGGAGETQYF
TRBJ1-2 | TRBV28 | CASSRDRDYGYTF
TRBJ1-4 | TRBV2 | CASSTPWDDKLFF
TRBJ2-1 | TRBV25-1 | CASRPQGVYNEQFF
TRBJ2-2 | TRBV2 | CASGQEGGKAGELFF
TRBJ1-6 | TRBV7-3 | CASSQSGGLSPLHF
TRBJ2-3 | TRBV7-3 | CASSFQGSSTDTQYF
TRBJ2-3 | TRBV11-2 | CASSLGGLRDTQYF
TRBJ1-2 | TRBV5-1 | CASSLGIGEYGYTF
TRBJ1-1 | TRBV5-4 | CASSKGDGNTEAFF
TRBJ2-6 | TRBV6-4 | CASSPTVTSGANVLTF
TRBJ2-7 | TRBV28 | CASSEIFGTGTFHEQYF
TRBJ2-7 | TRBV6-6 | CASSYSPPYEQYF